This paragraph covers one TCR beta chain sequence. The sample originates from a study of cytomegalovirus exposure and HLA in healthy donors. A multiplex PCR was run with 60 Vbeta primers and 13 Jbeta primers. The protocol was immunoSEQ multiplex PCR, while the TCRdb copy is restricted to in-frame clones and leaves out a portion. The table has around 130,000 clones, approximately 80% seen once. Looked up from germline, CDR1 is LNHDA and CDR2 is SQIVND (reference sequence). CDR3 length: 17 amino acids. V was pared by 4 bases and J by 1 base, with 10 bases of the junction left unmatched. The genes are TRBV19 and TRBJ1-2, with 9 nucleotides matching TRBD1. The specimen sequenced was PBMCs. This clonotype was sampled from a male donor in good health and CMV-seropositive. The CDR3 reads CASSNRDRVPFNYGYTF. For the CDR3, the DNA is TGTGCCAGTAGTAACCGGGACAGGGTCCCCTTTAACTATGGCTACACCTTC. The full variable domain, rest sourced from reference TRBV19 and TRBJ1-2, is DGGITQSPKYLFRKEGQNVTLSCEQNLNHDAMYWYRQDPGQGLRLIYYSQIVNDFQKGDIAEGYSVSREKKESFPLTVTSAQKNPTAFYLCASSNRDRVPFNYGYTFGSGTRLTVV.